Following are 31 T cell receptor beta chains from one sample sequenced in a study of OX40 agonist ivuxolimab in advanced cancers. The table came from immunoSEQ multiplex PCR; TCRdb's copy has only in-frame clones and leaves some out. This sample yields nearly 80,000 clones, of which around four fifths are seen a single time; approximately 25% belongs to the top ten. The sequenced sample was CD4+ or CD8+ T cells sorted from blood, obtained in a trial of the OX40 agonist ivuxolimab. All receptors derive from an adult with an advanced solid tumor such as melanoma, head and neck, liver or kidney cancer.

This clone turned up a few times. V and J are TRBV4-1 and TRBJ1-5, with D unclear. Per the germline V gene, CDR1 is MGHRA and CDR2 is YSYEKL. The CDR3 is 16 residues long. V was clipped by 0 bases and J by 9 bases, with 18 bases between them. The CDR3 DNA is TGCGCCAGCAGCCAAGATGAGGACGGTTCCCAATCGCCCCAGCATTTT. Translation gives CASSQDEDGSQSPQHF.

This chain uses TRBV7-2 with TRBJ2-3; 10 nucleotides line up with TRBD2. The CDR3 spans 15 residues. Germline CDR1 reads SGHTA; CDR2 reads FQGNSA. Trimming removed 4 bases from V and 6 bases from J; junction bases left unmatched: 7. The CDR3: CASSSTSGVGDTQYF. The CDR3 nucleotides are TGTGCCAGCAGCTCCACTAGCGGGGTAGGGGATACGCAGTATTTT.

The gene calls are TRBV11-2 and TRBJ1-2, with TRBD1 as a possible D gene (6 bases). The CDR3 has 14 residues. Trimming stripped 5 bases from V and 2 bases from J, with 12 bases between. Germline lookup yields CDR1 SGHAT and CDR2 FQNNGV. CDR3 residues: CASSRNTGNYGYTF. The CDR3 region has the DNA TGTGCCAGCAGCCGGAATACAGGGAACTATGGCTACACCTTC.

This sequence joins TRBV6-5 and TRBJ2-5, with 9 bases lining up with TRBD2. Germline V lookup: CDR1 MNHEY, CDR2 SVGAGI. V shed 3 bases and J 5 bases; nucleotides not matched to a gene: 7. This CDR3 region has 15 residues. The CDR3 reads CASSYSGSGVETQYF. In DNA, the CDR3 is TGTGCCAGCAGTTATAGCGGGAGTGGCGTGGAGACCCAGTACTTC.

V and J are TRBV4-3 and TRBJ1-4, with D hard to call. Germline V gene data show CDR1 as LGHNA and CDR2 as YSLEER. CDR3 length equals 14 residues. V gave up 0 bases and J gave up 8 bases, with 10 bases separating them. This chain's CDR3 is CASSQDWEGEKLFF. CDR3 coding DNA: TGCGCCAGCAGCCAAGATTGGGAAGGGGAAAAACTGTTTTTT.

The rearrangement uses TRBV7-9 and TRBJ2-1, with a tentative D call TRBD1 (6 bases). Per germline, CDR1 SEHNR and CDR2 FQNEAQ (reference sequence). The V and J ends lost 1 base and 0 bases respectively, with 7 bases between them. The CDR3 contains 15 residues. The CDR3 region is CASSLGTDSYNEQFF. As DNA, the CDR3 is TGTGCCAGCAGCTTAGGGACAGACTCCTACAATGAGCAGTTCTTC. The entire variable domain, with the rest obtained from reference TRBV7-9 and TRBJ2-1, is as follows: DTGVSQNPRHKITKRGQNVTFRCDPISEHNRLYWYRQTLGQGPEFLTYFQNEAQLEKSRLLSDRFSAERPKGSFSTLEIQRTEQGDSAMYLCASSLGTDSYNEQFFGPGTRLTVL.

Here the CDR3 reads CASSLWGDQPQHF. The DNA for the CDR3 is TGTGCCAGCAGTTTATGGGGTGATCAGCCCCAGCATTTT. The chain recombines TRBV27 with TRBJ1-5; D gene unclear. Trimming took off 1 base at V and 5 bases at J, with 6 bases between the two ends. The CDR3 consists of 13 residues. In germline, CDR1 is MNHEY, CDR2 SMNVEV (reference sequence).

V is TRBV4-1 and J is TRBJ2-7; the D gene is possibly TRBD2 (5 bases). Trimming left V 3 bases short and J 6 bases short, with 9 bases between. Germline lookup yields CDR1 MGHRA and CDR2 YSYEKL. This CDR3 spans 12 amino acids. DNA for the CDR3: TGCGCCAGCAGCCAGGACTTTCGCGAGCAGTACTTC. Translated: CASSQDFREQYF.

This clone was recorded a few times. The chain joins TRBV9 to TRBJ2-1; 9 bases agree with TRBD1. From germline, CDR1 is SGDLS and CDR2 YYNGEE. With V trimmed by 6 bases and J by 9 bases, 7 bases remained unmatched. CDR3 length: 13 amino acids. CDR3 loop: CASTDRGLGEQFF. The CDR3 DNA follows: TGTGCCAGCACGGACAGGGGTTTGGGTGAGCAGTTCTTC.

This clone was recorded only once. The rearrangement links TRBV25-1 to TRBJ2-3; 7 bases are shared with TRBD2. J lost 2 bases, V lost 4 bases, and 6 bases had no gene match. Germline-derived CDR1 and CDR2 are MGHDK and SYGVNS. The CDR3 covers 15 residues. The CDR3 DNA sequence: TGTGCCAGCAGTGTGGCGGGAGCCCACACAGATACGCAGTATTTT. Translation gives CASSVAGAHTDTQYF.

J is TRBJ2-2 and V is TRBV28; a weak D match, TRBD1 (6 bases). Trimming shortened V by 6 bases and J by 4 bases, and 9 bases separated the two germline ends. The CDR3 covers 13 residues. CDR1 and CDR2 from the germline V gene are MDHEN and SYDVKM. CDR3 sequence (DNA): TGTGCCAGCAGCGGACAGCTCACCGGGGAGCTGTTTTTT. Its protein product is CASSGQLTGELFF.

This clone showed up just a few times. This chain links TRBV6-1 with TRBJ1-2; D not resolved. Trimming pared 5 bases from V and 5 bases from J, leaving 18 bases between. This CDR3 contains 15 residues. Germline V gives CDR1 MNHNS, CDR2 SASEGT. This CDR3 is CASSREYRASYGYTF. The CDR3 nucleotides are TGTGCCAGCAGTCGAGAGTACCGGGCCTCTTATGGCTACACCTTC.

The chain carries TRBV6-1 and TRBJ2-7; D is perhaps TRBD1 (6 bases). This CDR3 contains 16 residues. V was shortened by 3 bases and J by 6 bases, with 21 bases between the two germline ends. CDR1 and CDR2 from the germline V gene are MNHNS and SASEGT. DNA for the CDR3: TGTGCCAGCAGTGATCCCCGGCGACAGGTCGTGTCCGAGCAGTACTTC. Its translation is CASSDPRRQVVSEQYF.

The rearrangement links TRBV6-1 to TRBJ1-1; no definite D call. The germline V gene encodes CDR1 MNHNS and CDR2 SASEGT. This CDR3 is built from 14 residues. Between the trimmed V and J ends, which lost 3 bases and 0 bases, there was a span of 8 bases. The CDR3: CASSDLGLNTEAFF. The CDR3 DNA sequence: TGTGCCAGCAGTGATCTAGGGTTGAACACTGAAGCTTTCTTT.

A word on this clone: The junction departs from the called germline gene at one end, perhaps through a read error. The rearrangement joins TRBV2 to TRBJ1-3; D not certain. CDR3 length: 17 residues. CDR1 is SNHLY, CDR2 FYNNEI, per germline. CDR3 protein: CASGESLPGSSGNTIYF. The CDR3 DNA sequence: TGTGCCAGCGGTGAGTCACTTCCAGGCAGCTCTGGAAACACCATATATTTT.

This sequence joins TRBV7-9 and TRBJ1-1; the D is unclear. CDR1 is SEHNR, CDR2 FQNEAQ, per germline (reference sequence). Trimming removed 7 bases from V and 0 bases from J, with 12 bases in between. This CDR3 spans 14 amino acids. CDR3 residues: CASNPDKLNTEAFF. In nucleotides, the CDR3 is TGTGCCAGCAACCCTGACAAGTTGAACACTGAAGCTTTCTTT.

The genes are TRBV28 and TRBJ1-5, with a weak D call TRBD1 (6 bases). CDR3 length: 14 amino acids. Trimming shortened V by 6 bases and J by 6 bases, and 15 bases separated the two germline ends. The germline V gene has CDR1 MDHEN and CDR2 SYDVKM. CDR3 DNA sequence: TGTGCCAGCAGCCGCACAGGGATCGGTCAGCCCCAGCATTTT. The encoded protein is CASSRTGIGQPQHF.

The chain recombines TRBV7-8 with TRBJ1-2; 7 bases agree with TRBD1. The CDR3 is made up of 12 amino acids. Trimming at V came to 5 bases and at J to 14 bases, leaving 11 bases not matched to a gene. Germline V gene data show CDR1 as SGHVS and CDR2 as FQNEAQ. In DNA, the CDR3 is TGTGCCAGCAGCCCGCGGACAGGAACGGGGACCTTC. Its protein is CASSPRTGTGTF. The full variable domain, completed using reference TRBV7-8 and TRBJ1-2, is GAGVSQSPRYKVAKRGQDVALRCDPISGHVSLFWYQQALGQGPEFLTYFQNEAQLDKSGLPSDRFFAERPEGSVSTLKIQRTQQEDSAVYLCASSPRTGTGTFGSGTRLTVV.

The V call is TRBV27, the J call TRBJ2-1, with unresolved D. The CDR3 extends over 15 amino acids. Germline CDR1 is MNHEY and CDR2 is SMNVEV (reference sequence). Trimming took 6 bases from V and 2 from J, leaving 14 bases between them. In nucleotides, the CDR3 is TGTGCCAGCAGCTTACACATTGAAACCTACAATGAGCAGTTCTTC. Encoded protein: CASSLHIETYNEQFF.

The chain links TRBV19 to TRBJ2-2; the match to TRBD2 covers 7 bases. The trim removed 5 bases at V and 5 bases at J, leaving 2 bases unmatched. This CDR3 region has 13 residues. CDR1 is LNHDA and CDR2 is SQIVND in the germline V gene (reference sequence). CDR3 nucleotides: TGTGCCAGTAGTCGGGAGGATACCGGGGAGCTGTTTTTT. This codes for CASSREDTGELFF.

This clone was seen a single time. This chain connects TRBV10-2 to TRBJ1-3, with D tentatively TRBD1 (6 bases). V was cut by 8 bases and J by 0 bases, with 11 bases left in between. Germline CDR1 WSHSY, CDR2 SAAADI. CDR3 length: 14 amino acids. CDR3 nucleotides: TGCGCCAGCCAACAGGGATACTCTGGAAACACCATATATTTT. It yields the protein CASQQGYSGNTIYF.

The CDR3, as DNA: TGTGCCAGCAGGCCAATTCGGGCCCCTTACGAGCAGTACTTC. This codes for CASRPIRAPYEQYF. The rearrangement joins TRBV11-2 to TRBJ2-5; D gene uncertain. The J call may not be correct, given that the DNA end is closer to TRBJ2-7. CDR1 is SGHAT, CDR2 FQNNGV, per germline. This CDR3 is 14 amino acids long.

The chain couples TRBV19 to TRBJ2-4, with a weak D call TRBD2 (6 bases). Germline V gene data show CDR1 as LNHDA and CDR2 as SQIVND (reference sequence). The CDR3 contains 13 residues. V dropped 7 bases and J dropped 5 bases, with 12 bases sitting between them. The DNA of the CDR3 is TGTGCCAGTAAGGCGGAGGGAGAAAACATTCAGTACTTC. Translating it yields CASKAEGENIQYF.

The V call is TRBV5-1, the J call TRBJ2-1; no firm D call. Germline CDR1 and CDR2: SGHRS and YFSETQ. This CDR3 spans 16 amino acids. Trimming pared 2 bases from V and 0 bases from J, leaving 12 bases between. This chain's CDR3 is CASSLGDVSSYNEQFF. The CDR3 DNA is TGCGCCAGCAGCTTAGGCGACGTAAGCTCCTACAATGAGCAGTTCTTC. Together with reference TRBV5-1 and TRBJ2-1, the CDR3 gives the full variable domain: KAGVTQTPRYLIKTRGQQVTLSCSPISGHRSVSWYQQTPGQGLQFLFEYFSETQRNKGNFPGRFSGRQFSNSRSEMNVSTLELGDSALYLCASSLGDVSSYNEQFFGPGTRLTVL.

The genes are TRBV6-6 and TRBJ1-2, with TRBD1 matching over 11 bases. This CDR3 region has 13 residues. The J segment lost 14 bases and the V segment lost 5 bases, leaving 10 bases of the junction unmatched. CDR1 and CDR2 from the germline V gene are MNHNY and SVGAGI (reference sequence). The DNA for the CDR3 is TGTGCCAGCAGTGATCGGACAGGGGGCGCGGGGACCTTC. The encoded protein is CASSDRTGGAGTF.

The chain has TRBV5-1 and TRBJ2-2; 10 nucleotides align to TRBD2. The CDR3 runs to 17 residues. The J segment lost 1 base and the V segment lost 3 bases, leaving 6 bases of the junction unmatched. Germline CDR1 SGHRS, CDR2 YFSETQ. The CDR3 DNA reads TGCGCCAGCAGCTCCAACTTAGCGGGAGGGAACACCGGGGAGCTGTTTTTT. Amino acids: CASSSNLAGGNTGELFF.

The chain employs TRBV5-1 and TRBJ2-5; D perhaps matches TRBD1 (6 bases). This CDR3 has 14 residues. The ends were cut back, 4 bases at V and 5 bases at J, with 15 bases in the middle. Per germline, CDR1 SGHRS and CDR2 YFSETQ. The CDR3 coding sequence is TGCGCCAGCAGCCCCGGGACATTGGGGGAGACCCAGTACTTC. Translating gives CASSPGTLGETQYF.

V is TRBV18 and J is TRBJ2-4, with a tentative D call TRBD1 (5 bases). The length of the CDR3 is 15 residues. V gave up 0 bases and J gave up 5 bases, with 11 bases separating them. Germline values: CDR1 KGHSH, CDR2 LQKENI. The CDR3 DNA reads TGTGCCAGCTCACCACCGGTCCAGGGTGAAAACATTCAGTACTTC. Encoded protein: CASSPPVQGENIQYF.

The rearrangement links TRBV7-8 to TRBJ2-7, with 11 bases lining up with TRBD2. Germline trimming cut 2 bases from V and 4 bases from J; bases unmatched to any gene: 7. This CDR3 has 16 residues. The germline V gene encodes CDR1 SGHVS and CDR2 FQNEAQ. CDR3 residues: CASSLFEGTSGYEQYF. CDR3 coding DNA: TGTGCCAGCAGCTTATTCGAGGGGACTAGCGGTTACGAGCAGTACTTC.

The V call is TRBV6-1, the J call TRBJ1-2, with D possibly being TRBD1 (6 bases). Germline V lookup: CDR1 MNHNS, CDR2 SASEGT. The V gene lost 3 bases and the J gene lost 5 bases, with 7 bases spanning the gap. The length of the CDR3 is 12 residues. The CDR3 here is CASSDRGYGYTF. DNA for the CDR3: TGTGCCAGCAGTGACAGGGGTTATGGCTACACCTTC.

V and J are TRBV5-1 and TRBJ2-3; TRBD2 matches at 7 bases. This CDR3 spans 15 amino acids. Germline assignment: CDR1 SGHRS and CDR2 YFSETQ. J was trimmed by 2 bases and V by 3 bases; bases with no gene match: 6. The CDR3 nucleotides are TGCGCCAGCAGCTCTTGGGACTATAACACAGATACGCAGTATTTT. This encodes CASSSWDYNTDTQYF.